Below, 6 T cell receptor beta chains from the same sample are listed, as sequenced in a study of CD8+CD57+ T cells in acquired aplastic anemia. Genomic DNA was employed as the template in profiling TCR beta VDJ and CDR3. Each CDR3 protein is one row after TCRdb ran MiXCR on the reads. In the table there are approximately 200,000 distinct CDR3 sequences, over 60% of which are singletons. The specimen sequenced was sorted CD4+, CD8+, or CD8+CD57+ T cells (not recorded which) from PBMCs. Source of these receptors: a human donor with severe aplastic anemia or a healthy control (not recorded which).

This chain connects TRBV20-1 to TRBJ2-3, with 7 bases identical to TRBD1. This CDR3 has 15 amino acids. Germline values: CDR1 DFQATT, CDR2 SNEGSKA (reference sequence). J was trimmed by 4 bases and V by 3 bases; bases with no gene match: 10. CDR3: CSASPGEGASDTQYF. CDR3 nucleotide sequence: TGCAGTGCTAGCCCCGGAGAGGGGGCATCAGATACGCAGTATTTT.

The DNA for the CDR3 is TGTGCCACCAGCAGAGATCGATTGACAGGGCCCTACGAGCAGTACTTC. This encodes CATSRDRLTGPYEQYF. J is TRBJ2-7 and V is TRBV15, with TRBD1 matching 7 bases. This CDR3 is built from 16 residues. Trimming removed 0 bases from V and 2 bases from J; junction bases left unmatched: 7. Per germline, CDR1 LNHNV and CDR2 YYDKDF (reference sequence). The complete variable domain, with remaining parts taken from reference TRBV15 and TRBJ2-7, reads DAMVIQNPRYQVTQFGKPVTLSCSQTLNHNVMYWYQQKSSQAPKLLFHYYDKDFNNEADTPDNFQSRRPNTSFCFLDIRSPGLGDTAMYLCATSRDRLTGPYEQYFGPGTRLTVT.

The CDR3 spells CATRGTDTYEQYF. The CDR3 coding sequence is TGTGCCACCCGCGGGACGGACACCTACGAGCAGTACTTC. The chain couples TRBV15 to TRBJ2-7, with D possibly TRBD2 on 6 matching bases. V was clipped by 8 bases and J by 2 bases, with 13 bases between them. The CDR3 runs to 13 residues. Germline-derived CDR1 and CDR2 are LNHNV and YYDKDF (reference sequence).

DNA for the CDR3: TGTGCCAGCAGCTCCGGGACAGGGGTTCAAGAGACCCAGTACTTC. It is translated as CASSSGTGVQETQYF. The V gene is TRBV5-4, the J gene TRBJ2-5, with 10 bases that match TRBD1. In germline, CDR1 is SGHNT, CDR2 YYREEE (reference sequence). The CDR3 totals 15 residues. Trimming removed 3 bases from V and 2 bases from J; junction bases left unmatched: 4.

The chain links TRBV5-6 to TRBJ2-7; 8 positions match TRBD1. The CDR3 contains 14 residues. The ends lost 4 bases at V and 5 bases at J; junction bases unmatched: 8. CDR1 SGHDT and CDR2 YYEEEE come from the germline V gene. DNA for the CDR3: TGTGCCAGCAGCCAAGGACAGGGCTACGACGAGCAGTACTTC. This translates into CASSQGQGYDEQYF.

J is TRBJ2-7 and V is TRBV20-1; 8 bases are a match to TRBD1. From germline, CDR1 is DFQATT and CDR2 SNEGSKA (reference sequence). Unmatched junction bases numbered 13, after V lost 6 bases and J lost 3 bases. The CDR3 length is 15 residues. The CDR3 protein is CSARPAGQGGYEQYF. The CDR3 DNA is TGCAGTGCGCGGCCAGCAGGACAGGGAGGCTACGAGCAGTACTTC.